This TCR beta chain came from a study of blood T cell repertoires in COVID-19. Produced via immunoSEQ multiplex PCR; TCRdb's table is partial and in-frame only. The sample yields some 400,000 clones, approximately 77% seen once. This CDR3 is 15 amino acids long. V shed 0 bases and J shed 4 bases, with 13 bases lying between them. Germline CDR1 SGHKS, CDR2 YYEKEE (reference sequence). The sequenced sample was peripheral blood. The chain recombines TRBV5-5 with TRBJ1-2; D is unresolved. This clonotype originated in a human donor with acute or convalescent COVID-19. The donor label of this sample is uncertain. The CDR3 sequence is CASSLAQTTAYGYTF. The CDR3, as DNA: TGTGCCAGCAGCTTGGCACAGACTACCGCCTATGGCTACACCTTC.